This T cell receptor (beta chain) derives from a study of T-cell reconstitution after alpha-beta-depleted transplantation in children. Whole-study results and caveats: T-cell counts and diversity were attributed mostly to newly produced T cells one year after transplant.

Construction of the TCRbeta library involved unique molecular identifiers. TCRdb redid the calling of the PCR reads with MiXCR, one entry per CDR3 protein. The repertoire holds about 580,000 distinct CDR3 sequences, with about 21% as singletons. The V gene's germline CDR1 is SGHTA and CDR2 FQGNSA. There are 17 residues in the CDR3. J was trimmed by 6 bases and V by 0 bases; bases with no gene match: 9. This clonotype appeared a few times. The antigen is unknown. This clonotype was sampled from a boy in the first two years of life who had a stem cell transplant for acute myeloid leukemia, so the T cells may come from the graft donor. The rearrangement joins TRBV7-2 to TRBJ2-1; 9 positions agree with TRBD1. The source material was PBMCs, mostly from graft donor cells, sampled 360 days after TCRalphabeta/CD19-depleted stem cell transplant. Here the CDR3 DNA reads TGTGCCAGCAGCTTAGCTCGGGGACAGGGTCCAGGCAATGAGCAGTTCTTC. This encodes CASSLARGQGPGNEQFF.